One sample yielded the 11 T cell receptor beta chains listed below, sequenced in a study of prognosis after radiotherapy for stage I lung cancer. Amplification of the TCR beta CDR3 (from genomic DNA) was done by two-round multiplex PCR. During first-round PCR, primers specific to each TRBV and TRBJ gene were used. TCRdb ran MiXCR on the multiplex PCR reads and lists one entry per CDR3 protein. Of about 14,000 distinct CDR3 sequences in the sample, 30% are singletons; the top ten hold 13%. The sequenced sample was PBMCs, obtained before or after stereotactic body radiation therapy (not recorded which). Source of these receptors: a donor aged 50 or older with non-small cell lung cancer.

On this clonotype itself: A far larger clone is a single base away, which makes a read error likely. Here the CDR3 reads CASSPGTGGRYLSTDTQYF. DNA of the CDR3: TGTGCCAGCAGCCCGGGGACTGGCGGGAGGTACTTAAGCACAGATACGCAGTATTTT. V usage is TRBV6-9 and J usage is TRBJ2-3; 8 bases are shared with TRBD2. The CDR3 is 19 residues long. CDR1 is MNHGY, CDR2 SVAAGI, per germline. J lost 0 bases, V lost 6 bases, and 17 bases had no gene match.

As regards this clonotype: One end of the junction is discordant with germline, which a read error may explain. The chain is built from TRBV28 and TRBJ1-1, with TRBD1 matching over 8 bases. This CDR3 has 16 amino acids. Germline V gives CDR1 MDHEN, CDR2 SYDVKM. DNA of the CDR3: TGTACCAGCAGTTTACCTGGGACAGGACTTAGGGTAGGAGCTTTCTTT. It codes for CTSSLPGTGLRVGAFF.

The sample holds many counts of this clonotype. The CDR3 region has the DNA TGTGCCAGTACTCCAGGGTTTACCTTAACCCAGCCCCAGCATTTT. This codes for CASTPGFTLTQPQHF. The chain joins TRBV19 to TRBJ1-5, with D tentatively TRBD1 (5 bases). This CDR3 has 15 residues. Per the germline V gene, CDR1 is LNHDA and CDR2 is SQIVND (reference sequence). V was cut by 7 bases and J by 7 bases, with 20 bases left in between. The variable domain in full, completed from reference TRBV19 and TRBJ1-5, reads DGGITQSPKYLFRKEGQNVTLSCEQNLNHDAMYWYRQDPGQGLRLIYYSQIVNDFQKGDIAEGYSVSREKKESFPLTVTSAQKNPTAFYLCASTPGFTLTQPQHFGDGTRLSIL.

This clonotype showed up many times. This chain connects TRBV7-2 to TRBJ2-3, with 10 nucleotides matching TRBD1. Germline CDR1 reads SGHTA; CDR2 reads FQGNSA. This CDR3 region has 15 residues. Losses at the gene ends were 4 bases for V and 2 bases for J; bases not matched to a gene: 3. CDR3 in DNA: TGTGCCAGCAGCTACGGGACAGGGGTCACAGATACGCAGTATTTT. Protein product: CASSYGTGVTDTQYF. The full variable domain, rest sourced from reference TRBV7-2 and TRBJ2-3, is GAGVSQSPSNKVTEKGKDVELRCDPISGHTALYWYRQSLGQGLEFLIYFQGNSAPDKSGLPSDRFSAERTGGSVSTLTIQRTQQEDSAVYLCASSYGTGVTDTQYFGPGTRLTVL.

This clonotype was counted ten times or more. This rearrangement joins TRBV6-1 to TRBJ1-2; TRBD1 agrees at 9 bases. The length of the CDR3 is 15 residues. The V segment lost 7 bases and the J segment 7 bases; nucleotides outside the gene matches: 13. The germline V gene has CDR1 MNHNS and CDR2 SASEGT. The CDR3 region is CASTHGGTGLFGYTF. As DNA, the CDR3 is TGTGCCAGCACCCACGGGGGGACAGGGTTGTTTGGCTACACCTTC.

The chain links TRBV11-2 to TRBJ2-2; a possible D gene is TRBD1 (6 bases). V lost 8 bases and J lost 4, with 17 bases in between. Germline loops: CDR1 SGHAT, CDR2 FQNNGV. CDR3 size: 15 residues. CDR3 residues: CASLVGRGGTGELFF. CDR3 coding DNA: TGTGCCAGCTTAGTCGGCAGGGGTGGCACCGGGGAGCTGTTTTTT.

In its sample, this clonotype ranks as medium-sized. The J gene is TRBJ2-1, the V gene TRBV27; the D is unclear. Germline-derived CDR1 and CDR2 are MNHEY and SMNVEV (reference sequence). V dropped 6 bases and J dropped 2 bases, with 2 bases sitting between them. This CDR3 is built from 11 residues. DNA for the CDR3: TGTGCCAGCAGAGCCTACAATGAGCAGTTCTTC. It encodes CASRAYNEQFF.

This clonotype was seen once. This clone may be a read error of a much larger clone one base away. The chain recombines TRBV5-4 with TRBJ2-1, with 10 bases matching TRBD2. The CDR3 covers 19 residues. V lost 0 bases to trimming and J lost 3 bases; unmatched junction nucleotides: 12. Per germline, CDR1 SGHNT and CDR2 YYREEE (reference sequence). The CDR3 is CASSLVLTSGWGNYNEQFF. The CDR3 nucleotides are TGTGCCAGCAGCTTGGTGTTGACTAGCGGGTGGGGGAACTACAATGAGCAGTTCTTC.

This clonotype was seen ten or more times. The rearrangement uses TRBV27 and TRBJ2-3; the D is unclear. CDR3 length: 13 residues. CDR1 and CDR2 (germline): MNHEY, SMNVEV (reference sequence). The V end was cut by 0 bases, the J end by 4 bases, with 5 bases between. CDR3 in DNA: TGTGCCAGCAGTTTATCATACCCAGATACGCAGTATTTT. Its translation: CASSLSYPDTQYF.

This clonotype was seen many times. The rearrangement joins TRBV12-3 or TRBV12-4 to TRBJ2-1; a possible D gene is TRBD2 (6 bases). V was pared by 2 bases and J by 0 bases, with 17 bases between. The CDR3 contains 18 residues. In nucleotides, the CDR3 is TGTGCCAGCAGTTTACAATCGTTAGCGGCGAACTCCTACAATGAGCAGTTCTTC. It codes for CASSLQSLAANSYNEQFF.

The rearrangement links TRBV7-4 to TRBJ2-2; 8 bases line up with TRBD1. Unmatched junction bases numbered 6, after V lost 5 bases and J lost 4 bases. CDR3 size: 15 residues. In germline, CDR1 is SGHVT, CDR2 SQSDAQ. This CDR3 is CASSRDRGCTGELFF. DNA of the CDR3: TGTGCCAGCAGCCGCGACAGGGGTTGCACCGGGGAGCTGTTTTTT.